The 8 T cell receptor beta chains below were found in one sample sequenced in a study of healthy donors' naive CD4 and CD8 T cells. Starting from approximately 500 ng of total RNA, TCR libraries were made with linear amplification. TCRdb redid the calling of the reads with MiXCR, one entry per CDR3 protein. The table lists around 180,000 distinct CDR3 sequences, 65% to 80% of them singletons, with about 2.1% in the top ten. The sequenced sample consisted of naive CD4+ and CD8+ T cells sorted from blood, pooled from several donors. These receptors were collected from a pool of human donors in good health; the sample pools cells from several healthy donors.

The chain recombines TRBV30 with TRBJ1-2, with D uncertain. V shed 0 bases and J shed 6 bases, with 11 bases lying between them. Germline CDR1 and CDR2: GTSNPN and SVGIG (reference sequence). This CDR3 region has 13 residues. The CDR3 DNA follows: TGTGCCTGGAGTGTAGCGGCAGTCAATGGCTACACCTTC. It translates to CAWSVAAVNGYTF. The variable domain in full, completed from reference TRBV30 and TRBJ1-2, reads SQTIHQWPATLVQPVGSPLSLECTVEGTSNPNLYWYRQAAGRGLQLLFYSVGIGQISSEVPQNLSASRPQDRQFILSSKKLLLSDSGFYLCAWSVAAVNGYTFGSGTRLTVV.

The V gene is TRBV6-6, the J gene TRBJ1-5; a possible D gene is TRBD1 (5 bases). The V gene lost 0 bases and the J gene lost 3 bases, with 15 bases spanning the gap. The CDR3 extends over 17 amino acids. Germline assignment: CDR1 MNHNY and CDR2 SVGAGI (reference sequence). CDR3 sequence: CASSYSKGQIINQPQHF. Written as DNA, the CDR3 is TGTGCCAGCAGTTACTCGAAGGGGCAGATCATCAATCAGCCCCAGCATTTT.

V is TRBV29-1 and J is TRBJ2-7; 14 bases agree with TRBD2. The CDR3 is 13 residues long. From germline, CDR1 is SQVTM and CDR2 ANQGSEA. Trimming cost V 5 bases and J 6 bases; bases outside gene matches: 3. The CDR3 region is CSVSGLAGVEQYF. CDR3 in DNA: TGCAGCGTTTCGGGACTAGCGGGAGTCGAGCAGTACTTC.

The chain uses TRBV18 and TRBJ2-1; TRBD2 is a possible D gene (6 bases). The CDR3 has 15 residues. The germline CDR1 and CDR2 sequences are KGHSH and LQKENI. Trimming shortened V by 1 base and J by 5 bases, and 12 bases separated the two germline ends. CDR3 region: CASSPRGTTNNEQFF. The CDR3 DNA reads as TGTGCCAGCTCACCACGCGGGACCACAAACAATGAGCAGTTCTTC.

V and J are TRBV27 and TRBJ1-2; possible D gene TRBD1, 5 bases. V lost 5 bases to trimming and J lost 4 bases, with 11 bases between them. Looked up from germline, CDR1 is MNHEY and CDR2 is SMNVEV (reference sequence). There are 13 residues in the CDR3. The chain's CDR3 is CASSPAGGYGYTF. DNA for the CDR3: TGTGCCAGCAGTCCCGCTGGGGGCTATGGCTACACCTTC.

CDR3 in amino acids: CASSPRDVQRGNEQFF. CDR3 sequence (DNA): TGTGCCAGCAGTCCTCGAGACGTACAACGGGGGAATGAGCAGTTCTTC. This chain connects TRBV6-5 to TRBJ2-1; D is perhaps TRBD2 (6 bases). The CDR3 consists of 16 residues. Germline V gene sequence: CDR1 MNHEY, CDR2 SVGAGI. V was clipped by 5 bases and J by 7 bases, with 21 bases between them.

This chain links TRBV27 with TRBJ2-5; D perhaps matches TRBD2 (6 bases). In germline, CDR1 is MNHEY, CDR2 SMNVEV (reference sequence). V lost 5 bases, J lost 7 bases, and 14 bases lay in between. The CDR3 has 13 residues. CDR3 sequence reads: CASSPWGEGTQYF. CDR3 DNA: TGTGCCAGCAGTCCCTGGGGGGAAGGGACCCAGTACTTC.

CDR3 DNA: TGTGCCAGCAGTGTAGGGTCTTCGATCAATTCACCCCTCCACTTT. Translation: CASSVGSSINSPLHF. J is TRBJ1-6 and V is TRBV2, with D uncertain. Trimming stripped 4 bases from V and 7 bases from J, with 14 bases between. CDR3 size: 15 residues. CDR1 SNHLY and CDR2 FYNNEI come from the germline V gene.